This is a list of T cell receptor beta chains from one sample in a study of T cells in Graves' hyperthyroidism and ophthalmopathy. MiXCR, run by TCRdb on the multiplex PCR reads, gives a single entry per CDR3 protein. Of around 300,000 distinct CDR3 sequences listed, approximately 13% are singletons. Sample: blood. The receptors shown here come from a middle-aged woman with Graves' hyperthyroidism. Each CDR3 is given with its conserved first and last residue.

length,J,V,CDR3
15,TRBJ2-1,TRBV15,CATHRGGGPSNEQFF
14,TRBJ2-5,TRBV19,CASSIEGWQETQYF
14,TRBJ2-2,TRBV5-1,CASSLAVGTGELFF
16,TRBJ1-5,TRBV6-1,CASRQFGGGTGQPQHF
15,TRBJ1-2,TRBV2,CASSDRRGANYGYTF
12,TRBJ2-1,TRBV7-9,CASSLGWDEQFF
14,TRBJ1-5,TRBV28,CASSPRQGNQPQHF
14,TRBJ2-3,TRBV12-3/TRBV12-4,CASSNSGATDTQYF
13,TRBJ1-1,TRBV6-1,CASSIDRASEAFF
17,TRBJ2-7,TRBV6-1,CASRNPPGGTTTYEQYF
15,TRBJ2-3,TRBV12-3/TRBV12-4,CASSGVSTSTDTQYF
14,TRBJ1-2,TRBV5-1,CASSLVYREGGYTF
14,TRBJ2-1,TRBV6-1,CASRDRTGSNEQFF
15,TRBJ2-3,TRBV29-1,CSVGISGSSTDTQYF
14,TRBJ1-4,TRBV12-3/TRBV12-4,CASSPGQGSEKLFF
13,TRBJ1-1,TRBV7-9,CASSFMVDTEAFF
14,TRBJ2-1,TRBV6-1,CASSLGQGRNEQFF
15,TRBJ2-7,TRBV5-1,CASSAPGQGGYEQYF
14,TRBJ1-5,TRBV19,CASSSGQGHQPQHF
14,TRBJ1-1,TRBV7-9,CASRAGQPGTEAFF
15,TRBJ1-5,TRBV7-8,CASSLVGGGNQPQHF
16,TRBJ1-2,TRBV7-9,CASSSWTDAEYYGYTF
14,TRBJ2-5,TRBV12-3/TRBV12-4,CASGGGVGAETQYF
13,TRBJ2-5,TRBV28,CASTTGWAETQYF
14,TRBJ2-7,TRBV6-1,CASSYGTAEGGQYF
15,TRBJ1-5,TRBV5-1,CASSRTGGDNQPQHF
13,TRBJ2-1,TRBV11-1,CASSRDESNEQFF
13,TRBJ2-7,TRBV28,CASSLTISYEQYF
17,TRBJ1-5,TRBV14,CASSQVGVPTCGEPQHF
14,TRBJ2-1,TRBV3-1,CASSQRGVGNEQFF
16,TRBJ1-5,TRBV6-1,CASRKQTGGRDQPQHF
12,TRBJ2-3,TRBV28,CASSLTTDTQYF
12,TRBJ1-5,TRBV20-1,CSAGSGNQPQHF
12,TRBJ2-5,TRBV29-1,CSASGGEETQYF
11,TRBJ2-3,TRBV2,CASGAGDTQYF
12,TRBJ2-7,TRBV12-3/TRBV12-4,CASSLEVYEQYF
17,TRBJ1-2,TRBV19,CASSIGALGTDQLGYTF
15,TRBJ2-2,TRBV20-1,CSARDAGSNTGELFF
13,TRBJ1-3,TRBV27,CASSWAPGNTIYF
21,TRBJ2-5,TRBV7-2,CASSPPGLLSTSGRAGETQYF
13,TRBJ2-7,TRBV3-1,CASSQRRGYEQYF